The next 32 T cell receptor beta chains were all read from a single sample in a study of blood T cell repertoires in COVID-19. Libraries were prepared by immunoSEQ multiplex PCR; TCRdb keeps only in-frame clonotypes and omits some of them. The sample lists around 120,000 clones, 80% to 90% occurring once. Sequenced material: peripheral blood. These receptors came from a man in his sixties or seventies who had recovered from COVID-19.

V usage is TRBV5-1 and J usage is TRBJ2-3, with 12 bases fitting TRBD2. Germline CDR1 reads SGHRS; CDR2 reads YFSETQ. Trimming removed 1 base from V and 8 bases from J; junction bases left unmatched: 17. The CDR3 contains 19 residues. CDR3 in amino acids: CASSLSPSTSGSIAGTQYF. The CDR3 DNA is TGCGCCAGCAGCTTGTCTCCATCGACTAGCGGGAGTATAGCGGGTACGCAGTATTTT.

This rearrangement joins TRBV29-1 to TRBJ1-1; tentatively, D is TRBD1 (5 bases). Germline V gene lookup returns CDR1 SQVTM and CDR2 ANQGSEA. The CDR3 has 13 amino acids. V was cut by 7 bases and J by 3 bases, with 15 bases left in between. The CDR3 is CSAGMGEDTEAFF. CDR3 DNA: TGCAGCGCAGGAATGGGGGAGGACACTGAAGCTTTCTTT.

The sample holds a few counts of this clone. The chain recombines TRBV15 with TRBJ1-2; 12 nucleotides line up with TRBD1. The CDR3 is 16 residues long. V shed 3 bases and J 4 bases; nucleotides not matched to a gene: 6. Looked up from germline, CDR1 is LNHNV and CDR2 is YYDKDF (reference sequence). CDR3 coding DNA: TGTGCCACCAGCAGGGGACAGGGGGCGCGAGGCTATGGCTACACCTTC. Translated, it gives CATSRGQGARGYGYTF.

This clone has only a few counts. The rearrangement links TRBV7-2 to TRBJ2-3; weak D call: TRBD2 (6 bases). Germline-derived CDR1 and CDR2 are SGHTA and FQGNSA. V lost 2 bases and J lost 6, with 21 bases in between. The CDR3 consists of 17 residues. CDR3 bases: TGTGCCAGCAGCTTAACCCCCCTGGGACTGCTTGTCGATACGCAGTATTTT. Encoded protein: CASSLTPLGLLVDTQYF.

This chain uses TRBV13 with TRBJ2-5; D is undetermined. Trimming cost V 5 bases and J 3 bases, with 13 bases left between them. The CDR3 is made up of 14 amino acids. Germline V gives CDR1 PRHDT, CDR2 FYEKMQ (reference sequence). CDR3 in amino acids: CASSQLLREETQYF. The CDR3 nucleotides are TGTGCCAGCAGCCAATTACTTAGAGAAGAGACCCAGTACTTC.

This chain links TRBV28 with TRBJ1-6; 10 nucleotides agree with TRBD1. J gave up 7 bases and V 6 bases, and 9 bases lay outside the gene matches. This CDR3 contains 16 residues. Germline CDR1 and CDR2: MDHEN and SYDVKM. The DNA of the CDR3 is TGTGCCAGCAGAGCCTCCGGACAGGGGGAAAATTCACCCCTCCACTTT. This codes for CASRASGQGENSPLHF.

The rearrangement joins TRBV9 to TRBJ1-5, with 7 bases aligning to TRBD1. Germline values: CDR1 SGDLS, CDR2 YYNGEE. Germline trimming cut 3 bases from V and 0 bases from J; bases unmatched to any gene: 6. CDR3 length: 16 amino acids. The CDR3 region is CASSALQGGSNQPQHF. CDR3 DNA sequence: TGTGCCAGCAGCGCGCTGCAGGGGGGTAGCAATCAGCCCCAGCATTTT.

V usage is TRBV5-5 and J usage is TRBJ2-7, with D possibly matching TRBD2 (5 bases). Germline V gene sequence: CDR1 SGHKS, CDR2 YYEKEE (reference sequence). The CDR3 is 13 amino acids. Trimming shortened V by 4 bases and J by 4 bases, and 12 bases separated the two germline ends. This chain's CDR3 is CASSVGETYEQYF. The CDR3 bases are TGTGCCAGCAGCGTGGGAGAGACATACGAGCAGTACTTC.

The J gene is TRBJ2-7, the V gene TRBV19; TRBD2 matches at 12 bases. This CDR3 spans 16 amino acids. Germline CDR1 is LNHDA and CDR2 is SQIVND (reference sequence). The junction had 5 bases not matched to a gene; V was cut back by 2 bases and J by 3 bases. The CDR3 DNA is TGTGCCAGTAGTATACGACTAGCGGGAGTCTTCTACGAGCAGTACTTC. This sequence encodes CASSIRLAGVFYEQYF.

This clone showed up many times. As DNA, the CDR3 is TGTGCCAGCAGCCCACTAGCGGGGTCCTCCTACAATGAGCAGTTCTTC. Encoded protein: CASSPLAGSSYNEQFF. V gene TRBV9 combines with J gene TRBJ2-1; 10 bases line up with TRBD2. This CDR3 comprises 16 residues. Trimming at V came to 4 bases and at J to 0 bases, leaving 4 bases not matched to a gene. The germline V gene has CDR1 SGDLS and CDR2 YYNGEE.

The rearrangement uses TRBV5-5 and TRBJ2-6; D perhaps matches TRBD1 (5 bases). CDR1 is SGHKS, CDR2 YYEKEE, per germline (reference sequence). This CDR3 contains 14 residues. V was shortened by 7 bases and J by 2 bases, with 10 bases between the two germline ends. CDR3 sequence reads: CASRQGAGANVLTF. The CDR3 DNA sequence: TGTGCCAGCCGGCAGGGTGCTGGGGCCAACGTCCTGACTTTC. The whole variable domain, filled in from reference TRBV5-5 and TRBJ2-6, reads DAGVTQSPTHLIKTRGQQVTLRCSPISGHKSVSWYQQVLGQGPQFIFQYYEKEERGRGNFPDRFSARQFPNYSSELNVNALLLGDSALYLCASRQGAGANVLTFGAGSRLTVL.

This clone was seen more than once but under ten times. The CDR3 spells CASSVYASGGRGNEQFF. The CDR3, as DNA: TGTGCCAGCAGCGTATACGCTAGCGGGGGGCGGGGGAATGAGCAGTTCTTC. The gene calls are TRBV9 and TRBJ2-1; 11 bases fit TRBD2. V shed 1 base, J shed 7 bases, and the junction held 10 bases outside the gene matches. CDR3 length: 17 residues. Germline V gene data show CDR1 as SGDLS and CDR2 as YYNGEE.

V gene TRBV9 combines with J gene TRBJ2-2; 9 bases align to TRBD2. The germline V gene has CDR1 SGDLS and CDR2 YYNGEE. This CDR3 has 16 residues. Trimming removed 3 bases from V and 6 bases from J; junction bases left unmatched: 9. CDR3 protein: CASSGTAGGRAGELFF. In DNA form, the CDR3 reads TGTGCCAGCAGCGGAACAGCGGGAGGAAGGGCCGGGGAGCTGTTTTTT.

The rearrangement links TRBV11-2 to TRBJ2-1, with 12 positions matching TRBD2. From germline, CDR1 is SGHAT and CDR2 FQNNGV. V dropped 4 bases and J dropped 1; count of bases not matched to a gene: 5. The CDR3 extends over 17 amino acids. CDR3 DNA sequence: TGTGCCAGCAGCTCGCCTAGCGGGGGGGGATCCTACAATGAGCAGTTCTTC. Residues: CASSSPSGGGSYNEQFF.

The DNA for the CDR3 is TGTGCCAGCCTGCCAGGACTCTGGGATGAAAAACTGTTTTTT. It codes for CASLPGLWDEKLFF. This rearrangement joins TRBV2 to TRBJ1-4; D gene ambiguous. The CDR3 is 14 amino acids. The V end was cut by 8 bases, the J end by 6 bases, with 16 bases between. Germline V gives CDR1 SNHLY, CDR2 FYNNEI.

The V call is TRBV7-2, the J call TRBJ2-7; D might be TRBD1 (6 bases). This CDR3 has 12 amino acids. The V and J ends lost 5 bases and 3 bases respectively, with 8 bases between them. CDR1 is SGHTA and CDR2 is FQGNSA in the germline V gene. This CDR3 is CASSEQGYEQYF. In DNA, the CDR3 is TGTGCCAGCAGCGAACAGGGCTACGAGCAGTACTTC.

The chain couples TRBV19 to TRBJ1-1; TRBD1 agrees at 9 bases. This CDR3 comprises 15 residues. V shed 9 bases, J shed 1 base, and the junction held 9 bases outside the gene matches. Germline CDR1 LNHDA, CDR2 SQIVND (reference sequence). CDR3 protein: CASRRDRGANTEAFF. The DNA of the CDR3 is TGTGCCAGCCGGAGAGACAGGGGGGCGAACACTGAAGCTTTCTTT.

The CDR3 protein is CATSDPGSSRSKTQYF. The CDR3 DNA reads TGTGCCACCAGTGATCCGGGGTCCAGCCGGAGTAAGACCCAGTACTTC. The V call is TRBV24-1, the J call TRBJ2-5; possible D gene TRBD2, 5 bases. V gave up 3 bases and J gave up 6 bases, with 19 bases separating them. Germline CDR1 reads KGHDR; CDR2 reads SFDVKD. The CDR3 loop spans 16 amino acids.

This clone was observed once. The chain carries TRBV3-1 (or the pseudogene TRBV3-2) and TRBJ2-7, with D possibly TRBD1 on 6 matching bases. Per germline, CDR1 LGHDT and CDR2 YNNKEL (reference sequence). The CDR3 loop spans 14 amino acids. Trimming took 5 bases from V and 10 from J, leaving 21 bases between them. As DNA, the CDR3 is TGTGCCAGCAGCTCGAGAAACAGGGTGCGAGATCAGTACTTC. Residues: CASSSRNRVRDQYF.

The rearrangement joins TRBV6-5 to TRBJ2-3, with unresolved D. The CDR3 sequence is 14 residues long. From germline, CDR1 is MNHEY and CDR2 SVGAGI. The V end was cut by 5 bases, the J end by 0 bases, with 9 bases between. CDR3 region: CASSRYDSTDTQYF. For the CDR3, the DNA is TGTGCCAGCAGTCGCTACGATAGCACAGATACGCAGTATTTT.

The chain has TRBV11-1 and TRBJ2-1; D remains ambiguous. V lost 2 bases and J 7 bases, leaving 15 bases between the germline ends. The V gene's germline CDR1 is SGHAT and CDR2 FQDESV (reference sequence). CDR3 size: 15 residues. CDR3 DNA sequence: TGTGCCAGCAGCTTATCGGGTCGGCTAGGTAATGAGCAGTTCTTC. Amino acids: CASSLSGRLGNEQFF. Using reference TRBV11-1 and TRBJ2-1 for the parts outside the CDR3, the full variable domain is EAEVAQSPRYKITEKSQAVAFWCDPISGHATLYWYRQILGQGPELLVQFQDESVVDDSQLPKDRFSAERLKGVDSTLKIQPAELGDSAMYLCASSLSGRLGNEQFFGPGTRLTVL.

This chain links TRBV18 with TRBJ1-1, with D possibly TRBD1 on 6 matching bases. The CDR3 is 15 amino acids. The germline V and J ends were trimmed by 6 bases and 4 bases, with 18 bases remaining between them. Per the germline V gene, CDR1 is KGHSH and CDR2 is LQKENI. This CDR3 reads CASSSTGPVLTEAFF. CDR3 DNA sequence: TGTGCCAGCTCTTCGACAGGCCCGGTACTCACTGAAGCTTTCTTT.

This sequence joins TRBV7-2 and TRBJ1-6; TRBD1 is a possible D gene (5 bases). This CDR3 contains 15 residues. Trimming stripped 5 bases from V and 7 bases from J, with 15 bases between. The germline gives CDR1 SGHTA, CDR2 FQGNSA. CDR3 bases: TGTGCCAGCAGCCTGGTTGGGGGGGGAAATTCACCCCTCCACTTT. Protein sequence: CASSLVGGGNSPLHF. Drawing the rest from reference TRBV7-2 and TRBJ1-6, the complete variable domain is GAGVSQSPSNKVTEKGKDVELRCDPISGHTALYWYRQSLGQGLEFLIYFQGNSAPDKSGLPSDRFSAERTGGSVSTLTIQRTQQEDSAVYLCASSLVGGGNSPLHFGNGTRLTVT.

This chain uses TRBV7-2 with TRBJ1-2; D is uncertain. V was clipped by 3 bases and J by 8 bases, with 16 bases between them. This CDR3 is built from 14 residues. Germline values: CDR1 SGHTA, CDR2 FQGNSA. For the CDR3, the DNA is TGTGCCAGCAGCTTTAGAGACATCGTTCGCGGCTACACCTTC. It encodes CASSFRDIVRGYTF.

This clone was seen a handful of times. The chain uses TRBV7-3 and TRBJ2-1; D is unclear. The germline CDR1 and CDR2 sequences are SGHTA and FQGTGA. The CDR3 runs 13 residues. The V gene lost 1 base and the J gene lost 5 bases, with 6 bases spanning the gap. CDR3 nucleotides: TGTGCCAGCAGCTTAAATGTCGACAATGAGCAGTTCTTC. Protein sequence: CASSLNVDNEQFF.

This sequence joins TRBV11-2 and TRBJ2-7; D possibly corresponds to TRBD2 (5 bases). Germline V CDR1 and CDR2: SGHAT, FQNNGV. V lost 5 bases and J lost 7, with 18 bases in between. The CDR3 is 14 amino acids. This CDR3 reads CASSPVSRGREQYF. The CDR3 nucleotides read TGTGCCAGCAGCCCCGTAAGCCGGGGAAGAGAGCAGTACTTC.

This clone was counted a single time. CDR3 residues: CASSLTGLLNTEAFF. The CDR3 coding sequence is TGTGCCAGCAGTCTTACAGGGTTACTGAACACTGAAGCTTTCTTT. The rearrangement joins TRBV28 to TRBJ1-1; possibly TRBD1 for D (6 bases). This CDR3 spans 15 amino acids. Germline V gene sequence: CDR1 MDHEN, CDR2 SYDVKM. V dropped 5 bases and J dropped 0 bases, with 13 bases sitting between them.

V and J are TRBV14 and TRBJ1-6; no definite D call. The CDR3 extends over 13 amino acids. CDR1 SGHDN and CDR2 FVKESK come from the germline V gene. The V gene lost 5 bases and the J gene lost 9 bases, with 11 bases spanning the gap. DNA for the CDR3: TGTGCCAGCAGCTACTCCGCGGTTTCACCCCTCCACTTT. Amino acid sequence: CASSYSAVSPLHF. The full variable domain, rest sourced from reference TRBV14 and TRBJ1-6, is EAGVTQFPSHSVIEKGQTVTLRCDPISGHDNLYWYRRVMGKEIKFLLHFVKESKQDESGMPNNRFLAERTGGTYSTLKVQPAELEDSGVYFCASSYSAVSPLHFGNGTRLTVT.

The gene calls are TRBV7-3 and TRBJ2-5, with 7 nucleotides matching TRBD1. The trim removed 3 bases at V and 5 bases at J, leaving 15 bases unmatched. The CDR3 loop spans 17 amino acids. Germline V gives CDR1 SGHTA, CDR2 FQGTGA. CDR3 sequence reads: CASSLRGGQKTGETQYF. Here the CDR3 DNA reads TGTGCCAGCAGCTTGAGAGGGGGCCAAAAAACGGGGGAGACCCAGTACTTC.

The chain carries TRBV7-6 and TRBJ2-3, with 10 positions matching TRBD1. The germline CDR1 and CDR2 sequences are SGHVS and FNYEAQ. CDR3 size: 16 residues. J was trimmed by 3 bases and V by 4 bases; bases with no gene match: 7. CDR3 residues: CASSSRTGGLTDTQYF. The CDR3, as DNA: TGTGCCAGCAGCTCGAGGACAGGGGGGTTAACAGATACGCAGTATTTT.

This chain connects TRBV9 to TRBJ2-7, with D tentatively TRBD2 (5 bases). Germline V CDR1 and CDR2: SGDLS, YYNGEE. There are 15 residues in the CDR3. V lost 2 bases and J lost 0, with 12 bases in between. Here the CDR3 DNA reads TGTGCCAGCAGCGTCAGCGGCCGCCCCTCCTACGAGCAGTACTTC. It encodes CASSVSGRPSYEQYF.

This chain connects TRBV6-5 to TRBJ2-5; 7 bases are shared with TRBD2. The J segment lost 2 bases and the V segment lost 6 bases, leaving 3 bases of the junction unmatched. This CDR3 comprises 13 residues. CDR1 MNHEY and CDR2 SVGAGI come from the germline V gene. The CDR3 reads CASSRTRQETQYF. The CDR3 DNA reads as TGTGCCAGCAGCCGGACTAGGCAAGAGACCCAGTACTTC.